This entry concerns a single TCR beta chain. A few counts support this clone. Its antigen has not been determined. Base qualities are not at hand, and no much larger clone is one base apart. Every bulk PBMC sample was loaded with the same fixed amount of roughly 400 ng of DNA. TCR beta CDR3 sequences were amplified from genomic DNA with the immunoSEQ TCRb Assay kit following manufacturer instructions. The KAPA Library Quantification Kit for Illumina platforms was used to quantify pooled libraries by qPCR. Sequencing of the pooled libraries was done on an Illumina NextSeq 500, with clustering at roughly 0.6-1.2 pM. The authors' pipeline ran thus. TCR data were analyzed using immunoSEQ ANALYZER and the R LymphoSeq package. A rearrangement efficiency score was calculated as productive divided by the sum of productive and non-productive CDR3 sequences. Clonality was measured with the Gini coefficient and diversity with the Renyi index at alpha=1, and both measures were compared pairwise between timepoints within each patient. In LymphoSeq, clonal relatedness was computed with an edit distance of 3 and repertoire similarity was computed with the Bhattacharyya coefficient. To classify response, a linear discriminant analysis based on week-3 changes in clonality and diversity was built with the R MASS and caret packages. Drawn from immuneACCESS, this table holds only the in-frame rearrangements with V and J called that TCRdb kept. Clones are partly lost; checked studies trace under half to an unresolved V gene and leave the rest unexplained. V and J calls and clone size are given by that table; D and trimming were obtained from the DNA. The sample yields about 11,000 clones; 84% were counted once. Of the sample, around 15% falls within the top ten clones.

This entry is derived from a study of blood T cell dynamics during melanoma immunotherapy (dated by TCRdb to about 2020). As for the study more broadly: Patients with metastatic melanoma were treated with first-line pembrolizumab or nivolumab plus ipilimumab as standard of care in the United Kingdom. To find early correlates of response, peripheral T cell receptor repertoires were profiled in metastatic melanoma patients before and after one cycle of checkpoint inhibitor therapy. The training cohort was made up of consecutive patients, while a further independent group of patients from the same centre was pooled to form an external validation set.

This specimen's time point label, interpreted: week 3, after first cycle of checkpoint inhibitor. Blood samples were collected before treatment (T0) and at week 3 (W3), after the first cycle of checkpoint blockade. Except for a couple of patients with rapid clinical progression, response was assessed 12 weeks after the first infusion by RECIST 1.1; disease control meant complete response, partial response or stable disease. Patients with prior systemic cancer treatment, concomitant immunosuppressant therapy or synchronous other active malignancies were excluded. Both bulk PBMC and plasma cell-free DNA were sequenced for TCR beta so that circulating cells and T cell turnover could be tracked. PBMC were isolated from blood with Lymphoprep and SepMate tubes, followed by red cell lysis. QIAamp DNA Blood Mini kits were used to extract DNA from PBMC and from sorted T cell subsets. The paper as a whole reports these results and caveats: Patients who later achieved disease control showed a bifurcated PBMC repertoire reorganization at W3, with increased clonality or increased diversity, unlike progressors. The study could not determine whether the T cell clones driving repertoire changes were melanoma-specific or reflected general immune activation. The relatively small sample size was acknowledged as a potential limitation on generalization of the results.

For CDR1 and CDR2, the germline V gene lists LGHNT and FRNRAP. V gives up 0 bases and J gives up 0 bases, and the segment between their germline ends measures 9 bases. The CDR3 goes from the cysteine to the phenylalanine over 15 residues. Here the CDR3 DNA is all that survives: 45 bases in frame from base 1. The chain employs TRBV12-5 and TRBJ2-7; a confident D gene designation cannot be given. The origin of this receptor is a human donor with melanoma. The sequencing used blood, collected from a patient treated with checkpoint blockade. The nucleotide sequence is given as TGTGCTAGTGGTTTGGTCCCAGGCGTCTCCTACGAGCAGTACTTC. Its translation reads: CASGLVPGVSYEQYF.